Following are 13 T cell receptor beta chains from one sample sequenced in a study of blood T cell repertoires in COVID-19. This table comes from immunoSEQ multiplex PCR, and its TCRdb copy is limited to in-frame clones, with some not included. The sample yields approximately 120,000 clones, around 81% seen once. The source material was peripheral blood. The receptor source for this set is a human donor in a cohort sampled during active COVID-19.

The rearrangement uses TRBV12-5 and TRBJ1-5, with TRBD1 as a possible D gene (6 bases). CDR3 length: 15 residues. Germline CDR1 LGHNT, CDR2 FRNRAP. The V end lost 7 bases, the J end lost 7 bases, and 20 bases lay between the germline ends. DNA of the CDR3: TGTGCTAGTGCCCTATTCCGTGGGACAAGGCAGCCCCAGCATTTT. Protein product: CASALFRGTRQPQHF.

J is TRBJ2-1 and V is TRBV4-2; 8 bases map to TRBD2. The CDR3 is 16 residues long. Losses at the gene ends were 0 bases for V and 4 bases for J; bases not matched to a gene: 5. Germline V CDR1 and CDR2: LGHNA, YNFKEQ. The CDR3 region has the DNA TGTGCCAGCAGCCAAGATCGGGTAGCGGGGTACAATGAGCAGTTCTTC. Its translation is CASSQDRVAGYNEQFF.

This clone has a single count. This chain joins TRBV21-1 and TRBJ2-5; TRBD2, the table's D call, lacks a check against the DNA. TRBV21-1 constitutes a pseudogene. The CDR3 length is 14 residues. This CDR3 reads CASSKDGYQETQYF. The CDR3 DNA sequence: TGTGCCAGCAGCAAAGACGGGTACCAAGAGACCCAGTACTTC.

The rearrangement links TRBV25-1 to TRBJ1-5, with D tentatively TRBD1 (6 bases). V gave up 8 bases and J gave up 3 bases, with 11 bases separating them. The CDR3 consists of 13 residues. Germline V lookup: CDR1 MGHDK, CDR2 SYGVNS. The CDR3 nucleotides read TGTGCCAGCTCTGAGGGGGTCAATCAGCCCCAGCATTTT. Its translation: CASSEGVNQPQHF.

The chain uses TRBV10-2 and TRBJ2-7, with D perhaps matching TRBD2 (6 bases). V dropped 6 bases and J dropped 11 bases, with 20 bases sitting between them. The CDR3 has 13 amino acids. The germline gives CDR1 WSHSY, CDR2 SAAADI. The CDR3 protein is CASRSLAGGGEYF. The CDR3 nucleotides read TGCGCCAGCAGATCCCTGGCGGGTGGAGGGGAGTACTTC.

This chain uses TRBV30 with TRBJ2-7; no clear D. The V gene lost 0 bases and the J gene lost 3 bases, with 9 bases spanning the gap. The length of the CDR3 is 13 residues. Looked up from germline, CDR1 is GTSNPN and CDR2 is SVGIG (reference sequence). The DNA for the CDR3 is TGTGCCTGGAGTGTACTCTCAGGCTACGAGCAGTACTTC. It encodes CAWSVLSGYEQYF.

The rearrangement joins TRBV7-3 to TRBJ2-3; D possibly corresponds to TRBD2 (5 bases). V lost 5 bases and J 2 bases, leaving 20 bases between the germline ends. Looked up from germline, CDR1 is SGHTA and CDR2 is FQGTGA. This CDR3 comprises 17 residues. The CDR3, as DNA: TGTGCCAGCAGCGACCCGAGTTTGAGGGCGTCCACAGATACGCAGTATTTT. The encoded protein is CASSDPSLRASTDTQYF. The variable domain in full, completed from reference TRBV7-3 and TRBJ2-3, reads GAGVSQTPSNKVTEKGKYVELRCDPISGHTALYWYRQSLGQGPEFLIYFQGTGAADDSGLPNDRFFAVRPEGSVSTLKIQRTERGDSAVYLCASSDPSLRASTDTQYFGPGTRLTVL.

This chain joins TRBV27 and TRBJ1-6, with D possibly TRBD1 on 5 matching bases. V was cut by 4 bases and J by 4 bases, with 8 bases left in between. CDR3 size: 14 residues. Germline V gene lookup returns CDR1 MNHEY and CDR2 SMNVEV (reference sequence). The CDR3, as DNA: TGTGCCAGCAGTTCCCAGGGTTATAATTCACCCCTCCACTTT. Amino acid sequence: CASSSQGYNSPLHF.

In its sample, this clone was seen once. The rearrangement uses TRBV27 and TRBJ2-2, with D possibly matching TRBD2 (6 bases). V was clipped by 6 bases and J by 1 base, with 15 bases between them. The CDR3 loop spans 16 amino acids. CDR1 and CDR2 (germline): MNHEY, SMNVEV (reference sequence). The CDR3 DNA is TGTGCCAGCAGACCCGAGGGACTCTTGAACACCGGGGAGCTGTTTTTT. Its protein product is CASRPEGLLNTGELFF.

The chain recombines TRBV5-1 with TRBJ1-2; the match to TRBD1 covers 9 bases. Germline CDR1 and CDR2: SGHRS and YFSETQ. The CDR3 sequence is 16 residues long. V shed 3 bases, J shed 5 bases, and the junction held 11 bases outside the gene matches. CDR3 sequence (DNA): TGCGCCAGCAGCTCTAGTCCACAGGGGGCGCTTTATGGCTACACCTTC. Protein sequence: CASSSSPQGALYGYTF. Filled out from reference TRBV5-1 and TRBJ1-2, the complete variable domain reads KAGVTQTPRYLIKTRGQQVTLSCSPISGHRSVSWYQQTPGQGLQFLFEYFSETQRNKGNFPGRFSGRQFSNSRSEMNVSTLELGDSALYLCASSSSPQGALYGYTFGSGTRLTVV.

This clone showed up just a few times. The chain employs TRBV7-3 and TRBJ2-7; TRBD1 is a possible D gene (6 bases). With 3 bases removed from V and 5 bases from J, the gap between germline ends came to 11 bases. Germline V lookup: CDR1 SGHTA, CDR2 FQGTGA. The CDR3 extends over 13 amino acids. CDR3 nucleotides: TGTGCCAGCAGCTTTGGGGGCTTGGACGAGCAGTACTTC. This gives the protein CASSFGGLDEQYF.

The J gene is TRBJ1-1, the V gene TRBV25-1, with D hard to call. The CDR3 is 13 amino acids. Germline CDR1 reads MGHDK; CDR2 reads SYGVNS. V gave up 2 bases and J gave up 3 bases, with 7 bases separating them. CDR3 sequence (DNA): TGTGCCAGCAGTGAACTTCGGGACACTGAAGCTTTCTTT. Translation gives CASSELRDTEAFF.

The rearrangement links TRBV5-1 to TRBJ1-6; 7 bases map to TRBD1. The length of the CDR3 is 16 residues. V gave up 4 bases and J gave up 4 bases; unmatched junction bases: 8. Germline CDR1 reads SGHRS; CDR2 reads YFSETQ. CDR3 in amino acids: CASSDRQGVYNSPLHF. CDR3 sequence (DNA): TGCGCCAGCAGCGACAGGCAGGGGGTATATAATTCACCCCTCCACTTT. Variable domain in full (rest from reference TRBV5-1 and TRBJ1-6): KAGVTQTPRYLIKTRGQQVTLSCSPISGHRSVSWYQQTPGQGLQFLFEYFSETQRNKGNFPGRFSGRQFSNSRSEMNVSTLELGDSALYLCASSDRQGVYNSPLHFGNGTRLTVT.